Below, 8 T cell receptor beta chains from the same sample are listed, as sequenced in a study of tumor-infiltrating lymphocytes in oesophageal squamous cell carcinoma. In TCRdb, the PCR reads were re-called with MiXCR into one record per CDR3 protein. The sample holds 18,000 or so distinct CDR3 sequences; roughly 41% are singletons and the top ten take roughly 13%. The sample consisted of normal esophageal tissue next to the tumor. The source is a male donor with esophageal squamous cell carcinoma.

This clonotype is labeled as medium-sized. The chain couples TRBV12-3 or TRBV12-4 to TRBJ2-5; D is undetermined. The CDR3 is made up of 14 amino acids. Trimming took off 8 bases at V and 4 bases at J, with 17 bases between the two ends. CDR3 amino acids: CASGSFTEGETQYF. CDR3 DNA: TGTGCCAGCGGCTCGTTCACGGAAGGAGAGACCCAGTACTTC.

As for this clonotype: The final CDR3 position lacks the conserved phenylalanine or tryptophan, pointing to a likely read error. The DNA is left out, because the CDR3 cannot be placed on it with certainty; the CDR3 is given as TCRdb lists it. The rearrangement joins TRBV10-2 to TRBJ1-1. The CDR3 length equals 17 residues, ends included. The germline V gene has CDR1 WSHSY and CDR2 SAAADI. CDR3: CASRGLAGGYNEQFFGS.

This clonotype was seen only a few times. This chain links TRBV6-6 with TRBJ2-3, with D tentatively TRBD2 (6 bases). Between the trimmed V and J ends, which lost 4 bases and 6 bases, there was a span of 11 bases. Germline CDR1 is MNHNY and CDR2 is SVGAGI (reference sequence). The CDR3 contains 13 residues. CDR3 in amino acids: CASSSQAGDTQYF. CDR3 sequence (DNA): TGTGCCAGCAGTTCCCAGGCGGGGGATACGCAGTATTTT.

V and J are TRBV14 and TRBJ2-1; D unclear. TRBJ2-7 explains the end of the DNA better; the J call may be wrong. CDR1 is SGHDN, CDR2 FVKESK, per germline. The CDR3 is made up of 12 amino acids. The CDR3 spells CASRSAGYEQYF. The CDR3 DNA reads TGTGCCAGCAGGTCAGCAGGCTACGAGCAGTACTTC.

Note on this clonotype: A read error may account for a junction end that differs from germline. V is TRBV7-2 and J is TRBJ2-5, with 7 bases that match TRBD1. TRBJ2-1 matches the DNA end more closely, so the J call is doubtful. Germline V gives CDR1 SGHTA, CDR2 FQGNSA. The CDR3 totals 15 residues. In DNA form, the CDR3 reads TGTGCCAGCGGCTTAGGGGGACAGACATACAATGAACAGTTCTTC. Its translation is CASGLGGQTYNEQFF.

The CDR3 region is CASSSQGGTNEKLFF. CDR3 DNA: TGTGCCAGCAGCTCCCAGGGTGGAACTAATGAAAAACTGTTTTTT. The rearrangement joins TRBV7-3 to TRBJ1-4, with a weak D call TRBD1 (5 bases). There are 15 residues in the CDR3. The V end lost 4 bases, the J end lost 1 base, and 10 bases lay between the germline ends. CDR1 is SGHTA, CDR2 FQGTGA, per germline.

This chain joins TRBV7-9 and TRBJ2-7, with 9 bases aligning to TRBD2. The J call is in doubt because the DNA end fits TRBJ2-1 better. This CDR3 has 16 residues. Germline loops: CDR1 SEHNR, CDR2 FQNEAQ (reference sequence). This CDR3 reads CASSLWAGGPSDEQFF. CDR3 sequence (DNA): TGTGCCAGCAGCTTATGGGCGGGAGGGCCCTCCGATGAGCAGTTCTTC.

The chain couples TRBV6-1 to TRBJ2-7; TRBD2 aligns across 7 bases. The CDR3 consists of 15 residues. J gave up 3 bases and V 5 bases, and 10 bases lay outside the gene matches. The germline CDR1 and CDR2 sequences are MNHNS and SASEGT. CDR3 nucleotide sequence: TGTGCCAGCAGTACCCTTTGGGGGGGGGGCTACGAGCAGTACTTC. This codes for CASSTLWGGGYEQYF.